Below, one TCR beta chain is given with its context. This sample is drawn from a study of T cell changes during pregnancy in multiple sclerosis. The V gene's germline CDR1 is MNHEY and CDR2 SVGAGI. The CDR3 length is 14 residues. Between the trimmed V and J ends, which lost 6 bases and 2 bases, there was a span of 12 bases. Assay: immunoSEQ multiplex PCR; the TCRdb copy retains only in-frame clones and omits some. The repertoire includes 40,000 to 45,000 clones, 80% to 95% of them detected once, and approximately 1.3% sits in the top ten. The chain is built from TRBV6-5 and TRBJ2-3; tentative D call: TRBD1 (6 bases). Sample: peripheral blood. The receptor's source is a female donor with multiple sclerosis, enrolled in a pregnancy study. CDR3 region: CASRRTATTDTQYF. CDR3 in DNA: TGTGCCAGCAGACGGACAGCCACCACAGATACGCAGTATTTT.